Below, 16 T cell receptor beta chains from the same sample are listed, as sequenced in a study of control samples from healthy donors and cancer patients. Only in-frame clones appear in the TCRdb table, and some are missing; sequencing was by immunoSEQ multiplex PCR. The sample lists some 74,000 clones, 94% occurring once. Sequencing was performed on blood. All receptors derive from a woman aged 25 to 39 in good health.

Of note for this clone: One end of the junction fails to match germline, which may point to a read error. The chain uses TRBV7-7 and TRBJ2-1; the match to TRBD2 covers 8 bases. Germline lookup yields CDR1 SSHAT and CDR2 FNYEAQ (reference sequence). The CDR3 length is 18 residues. As DNA, the CDR3 is TGTGCTAGCAGCTTAGAGGTGGTCGGGTTCGGGGGGGACAATGAGCAGTTCTTC. Translation: CASSLEVVGFGGDNEQFF.

In this sample, this clone turned up once. The genes are TRBV15 and TRBJ1-4, with unresolved D. The CDR3 consists of 14 residues. Germline-derived CDR1 and CDR2 are LNHNV and YYDKDF (reference sequence). V gave up 0 bases and J gave up 4 bases, with 6 bases separating them. The chain's CDR3 is CATSREGFNEKLFF. CDR3 DNA: TGTGCCACCAGCAGAGAGGGGTTTAATGAAAAACTGTTTTTT. The variable domain in full, with the rest retrieved from reference TRBV15 and TRBJ1-4, is DAMVIQNPRYQVTQFGKPVTLSCSQTLNHNVMYWYQQKSSQAPKLLFHYYDKDFNNEADTPDNFQSRRPNTSFCFLDIRSPGLGDTAMYLCATSREGFNEKLFFGSGTQLSVL.

The chain has TRBV4-1 and TRBJ2-2; TRBD1 is a possible D gene (7 bases). Germline V gene sequence: CDR1 MGHRA, CDR2 YSYEKL. The CDR3 runs to 16 residues. The germline V and J ends were trimmed by 3 bases and 4 bases, with 15 bases remaining between them. CDR3 region: CASSHQRQGGTGELFF. In nucleotides, the CDR3 is TGCGCCAGCAGCCATCAGAGACAGGGAGGCACCGGGGAGCTGTTTTTT.

The DNA of the CDR3 is TGTGCCAGCAGTTCCCGGGAGCGGGGGCGTGCAGATACGCAGTATTTT. This translates into CASSSRERGRADTQYF. The gene calls are TRBV6-5 and TRBJ2-3, with 8 bases aligning to TRBD2. The V gene's germline CDR1 is MNHEY and CDR2 SVGAGI. V gave up 4 bases and J gave up 4 bases; unmatched junction bases: 10. CDR3 length equals 16 residues.

This clone came up once. The rearrangement links TRBV30 to TRBJ1-2; tentative D call: TRBD1 (6 bases). This CDR3 is built from 14 residues. In germline, CDR1 is GTSNPN, CDR2 SVGIG (reference sequence). The V end lost 8 bases, the J end lost 4 bases, and 20 bases lay between the germline ends. This CDR3 is CADPYRVYIYGYTF. The CDR3 bases are TGTGCCGACCCCTACAGGGTCTACATCTATGGCTACACCTTC.

The gene calls are TRBV5-1 and TRBJ2-1; TRBD1 might be the D (6 bases). This CDR3 has 15 amino acids. V was cut by 5 bases and J by 9 bases, with 21 bases left in between. Germline lookup yields CDR1 SGHRS and CDR2 YFSETQ. The CDR3 DNA follows: TGCGCCAGCAGTTCCCGTGAGGACAGAGACGGTGAGCAGTTCTTC. This translates into CASSSREDRDGEQFF.

This chain links TRBV5-4 with TRBJ1-1; TRBD1 might be the D (5 bases). This CDR3 spans 16 amino acids. Trimming removed 4 bases at V and 0 bases at J, with 16 bases between. Germline V gene data show CDR1 as SGHNT and CDR2 as YYREEE (reference sequence). The CDR3: CASSNKRDRLNTEAFF. In DNA, the CDR3 is TGTGCCAGCAGCAACAAAAGAGACAGATTGAACACTGAAGCTTTCTTT.

The rearrangement uses TRBV5-1 and TRBJ1-6, with 8 positions matching TRBD1. This CDR3 region has 14 residues. V shed 0 bases and J 8 bases; nucleotides not matched to a gene: 1. Germline V gene data show CDR1 as SGHRS and CDR2 as YFSETQ. The CDR3 loop is CASSLDRGDSPLHF. CDR3 DNA: TGCGCCAGCAGCTTGGACAGGGGGGATTCACCCCTCCACTTT.

The chain is built from TRBV5-1 and TRBJ2-3; no firm D call. CDR1 SGHRS and CDR2 YFSETQ come from the germline V gene. CDR3 length: 13 residues. V was trimmed by 4 bases and J by 11 bases, leaving 17 bases between them. DNA of the CDR3: TGCGCCAGCAGCGCGCCCCATCTTTACGGGCAGTATTTT. Translation gives CASSAPHLYGQYF.

With respect to this clone: Compared with germline, one end of the junction differs, possibly owing to a read error. The chain employs TRBV12-5 and TRBJ1-2; weak D call: TRBD1 (6 bases). Germline values: CDR1 LGHNT, CDR2 FRNRAP. CDR3 length: 15 residues. CDR3 in amino acids: CASGLVPQGNSGYTF. The DNA of the CDR3 is TGTGCTAGTGGTTTGGTCCCACAGGGAAACTCTGGCTACACCTTC.

V is TRBV28 and J is TRBJ1-2, with D hard to call. From germline, CDR1 is MDHEN and CDR2 SYDVKM. The CDR3 has 14 residues. The V and J ends lost 4 bases and 5 bases respectively, with 14 bases between them. CDR3 coding DNA: TGTGCCAGCAGTTCGCCCCCCGTGAGATATGGCTACACCTTC. Translated, it gives CASSSPPVRYGYTF.

This chain connects TRBV5-1 to TRBJ1-2; the D is unclear. V lost 2 bases and J lost 0, with 11 bases in between. The CDR3 has 15 residues. The germline V gene encodes CDR1 SGHRS and CDR2 YFSETQ. Here the CDR3 DNA reads TGCGCCAGCAGCTTCGGCAGCTACGCTAACTATGGCTACACCTTC. This gives the protein CASSFGSYANYGYTF.

The chain joins TRBV5-1 to TRBJ1-6; D unresolved. With 0 bases removed from V and 0 bases from J, the gap between germline ends came to 7 bases. Germline CDR1 and CDR2: SGHRS and YFSETQ. CDR3 size: 16 residues. CDR3 in DNA: TGCGCCAGCAGCTTGGACGGGAGCTCCTATAATTCACCCCTCCACTTT. Its protein product is CASSLDGSSYNSPLHF.

V is TRBV2 and J is TRBJ1-1, with 7 bases matching TRBD1. J was trimmed by 3 bases and V by 2 bases; bases with no gene match: 3. CDR3 length equals 14 residues. Germline V gives CDR1 SNHLY, CDR2 FYNNEI. The CDR3 sequence is CASSERGRDTEAFF. The CDR3 DNA is TGTGCCAGCAGTGAAAGGGGGCGGGACACTGAAGCTTTCTTT.

Concerning this clone itself: The sample contains more than one DNA sequence encoding this CDR3. This chain uses TRBV5-1 with TRBJ1-5; D might be TRBD1 (6 bases). Germline CDR1 reads SGHRS; CDR2 reads YFSETQ. The CDR3 contains 15 residues. V lost 3 bases, J lost 3 bases, and 13 bases lay in between. The CDR3 region is CASSSVPGANQPQHF. In nucleotides, the CDR3 is TGCGCCAGCAGCTCCGTACCGGGGGCCAATCAGCCCCAGCATTTT. Full variable domain (remainder filled in from reference TRBV5-1 and TRBJ1-5): KAGVTQTPRYLIKTRGQQVTLSCSPISGHRSVSWYQQTPGQGLQFLFEYFSETQRNKGNFPGRFSGRQFSNSRSEMNVSTLELGDSALYLCASSSVPGANQPQHFGDGTRLSIL.

In regard to this clone: A junction boundary mismatches the germline segment, possibly from a read error. The CDR3 region is CASTPTRELFF. The DNA for the CDR3 is TGTGCCAGCACCCCCACCCGGGAGCTGTTTTTT. The chain joins TRBV7-2 to TRBJ2-2; D gene ambiguous. The germline V gene encodes CDR1 SGHTA and CDR2 FQGNSA. CDR3 length equals 11 residues.